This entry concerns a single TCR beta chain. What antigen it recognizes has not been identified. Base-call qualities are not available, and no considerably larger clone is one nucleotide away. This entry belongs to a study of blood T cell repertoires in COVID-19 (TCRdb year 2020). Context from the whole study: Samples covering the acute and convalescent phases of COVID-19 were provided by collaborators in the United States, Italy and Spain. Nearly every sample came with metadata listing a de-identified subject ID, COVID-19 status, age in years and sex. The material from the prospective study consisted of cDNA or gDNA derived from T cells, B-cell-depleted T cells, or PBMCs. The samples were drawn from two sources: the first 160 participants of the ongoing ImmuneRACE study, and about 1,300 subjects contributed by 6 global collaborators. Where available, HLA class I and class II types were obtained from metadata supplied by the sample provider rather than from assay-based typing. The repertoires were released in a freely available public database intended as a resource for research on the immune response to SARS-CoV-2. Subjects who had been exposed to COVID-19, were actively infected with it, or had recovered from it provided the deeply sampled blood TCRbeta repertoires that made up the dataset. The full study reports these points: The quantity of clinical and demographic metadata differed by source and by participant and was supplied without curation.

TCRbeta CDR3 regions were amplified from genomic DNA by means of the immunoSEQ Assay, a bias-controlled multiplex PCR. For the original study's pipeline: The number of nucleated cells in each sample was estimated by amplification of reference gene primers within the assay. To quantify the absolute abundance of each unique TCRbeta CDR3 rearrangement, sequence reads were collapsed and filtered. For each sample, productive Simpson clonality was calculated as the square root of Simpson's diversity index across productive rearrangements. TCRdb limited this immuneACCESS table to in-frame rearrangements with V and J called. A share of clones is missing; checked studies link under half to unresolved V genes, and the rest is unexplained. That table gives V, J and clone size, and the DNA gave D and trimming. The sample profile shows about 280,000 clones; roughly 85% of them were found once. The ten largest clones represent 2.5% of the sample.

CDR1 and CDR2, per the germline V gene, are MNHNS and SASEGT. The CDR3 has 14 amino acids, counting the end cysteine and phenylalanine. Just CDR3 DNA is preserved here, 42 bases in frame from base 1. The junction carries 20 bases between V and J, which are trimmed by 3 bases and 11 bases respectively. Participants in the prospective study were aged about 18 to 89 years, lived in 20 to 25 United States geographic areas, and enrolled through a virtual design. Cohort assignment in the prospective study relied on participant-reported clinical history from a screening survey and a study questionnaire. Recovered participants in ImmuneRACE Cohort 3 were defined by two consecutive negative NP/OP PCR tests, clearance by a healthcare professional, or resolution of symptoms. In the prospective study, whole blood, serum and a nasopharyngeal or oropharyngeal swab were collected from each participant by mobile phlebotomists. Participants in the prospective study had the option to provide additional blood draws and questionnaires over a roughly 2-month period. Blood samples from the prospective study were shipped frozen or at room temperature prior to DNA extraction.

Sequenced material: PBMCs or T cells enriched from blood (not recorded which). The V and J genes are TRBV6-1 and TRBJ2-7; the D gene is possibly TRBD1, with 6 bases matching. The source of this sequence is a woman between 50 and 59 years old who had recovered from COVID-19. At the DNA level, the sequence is TGTGCCAGCAGTGACGCTAGCTCAGGGGTGCAAGAGTACTTC. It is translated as CASSDASSGVQEYF.